Following are 27 T cell receptor beta chains from one sample sequenced in a study of early T cells in non-severe SARS-CoV-2 infection. MiXCR, run by TCRdb on the 5' RACE reads, gives a single entry per CDR3 protein. The sample gives tens of thousands of distinct CDR3 sequences, more than 7.5% of which show up once; approximately 3.6% is in the top ten. The sample was whole blood. These receptors were taken from an adult who was a healthcare worker with PCR-confirmed SARS-CoV-2 infection or an uninfected control (not recorded which).

The chain uses TRBV15 and TRBJ1-1, with 9 bases that match TRBD1. This CDR3 region has 17 residues. J was trimmed by 2 bases and V by 2 bases; bases with no gene match: 9. Germline CDR1 is LNHNV and CDR2 is YYDKDF (reference sequence). CDR3 DNA sequence: TGTGCCACCAGCAGAACCCAGGGACAGGGATCTAACACTGAAGCTTTCTTT. This sequence encodes CATSRTQGQGSNTEAFF.

The chain employs TRBV12-3 or TRBV12-4 and TRBJ1-4, with a weak D call TRBD1 (5 bases). The CDR3 is 12 amino acids. Trimming cost V 3 bases and J 10 bases, with 9 bases left between them. CDR3 nucleotides: TGTGCCAGCAGTTTCGGGGGGGGAAAACTGTTTTTT. Translation gives CASSFGGGKLFF.

This clonotype was observed at least ten times. V gene TRBV20-1 combines with J gene TRBJ2-1, with D possibly being TRBD2 (5 bases). The CDR3 extends over 10 amino acids. Trimming pared 4 bases from V and 7 bases from J, leaving 5 bases between. The V gene's germline CDR1 is DFQATT and CDR2 SNEGSKA (reference sequence). The CDR3 DNA reads as TGCAGTGCTACGGGGAATGAGCAGTTCTTC. It codes for CSATGNEQFF.

This clonotype appeared many times. The V call is TRBV18, the J call TRBJ2-1; 7 bases agree with TRBD2. CDR3 length: 13 amino acids. CDR1 and CDR2 from the germline V gene are KGHSH and LQKENI. The V gene end was trimmed by 0 bases and the J gene end by 9 bases; junction bases not matched to a gene: 2. CDR3 region: CASSPPPGGEQFF. CDR3 sequence (DNA): TGTGCCAGCTCACCACCCCCGGGGGGTGAGCAGTTCTTC.

This chain connects TRBV15 to TRBJ2-5; perhaps TRBD1 as D (7 bases). The CDR3 sequence is 18 residues long. V was clipped by 1 base and J by 4 bases, with 22 bases between them. Germline CDR1 LNHNV, CDR2 YYDKDF (reference sequence). DNA of the CDR3: TGTGCCACCAGCAGAGCCAACAGGGGACGGAGGGGCGGAGAGACCCAGTACTTC. Residues: CATSRANRGRRGGETQYF.

This clonotype was recorded at least ten times. The rearrangement uses TRBV6-2 or TRBV6-3 and TRBJ1-5; a possible D gene is TRBD1 (6 bases). Germline V lookup: CDR1 MNHEY, CDR2 SVGEGT. V gave up 4 bases and J gave up 4 bases, with 11 bases separating them. The CDR3 sequence is 14 residues long. The DNA for the CDR3 is TGTGCCAGCAGTTCCGACAGGAGGAATCAGCCCCAGCATTTT. As protein: CASSSDRRNQPQHF.

This chain links TRBV27 with TRBJ1-5, with 9 bases identical to TRBD1. Germline V gene lookup returns CDR1 MNHEY and CDR2 SMNVEV (reference sequence). Germline trimming cut 8 bases from V and 3 bases from J; bases unmatched to any gene: 5. The CDR3 totals 14 residues. CDR3 bases: TGTGCCAGCGGACAGGGGTCGTCCAATCAGCCCCAGCATTTT. Encoded protein: CASGQGSSNQPQHF.

This sequence joins TRBV13 and TRBJ1-1; D may be TRBD1 (5 bases). The germline V and J ends were trimmed by 6 bases and 1 base, with 18 bases remaining between them. The CDR3 consists of 16 residues. Germline values: CDR1 PRHDT, CDR2 FYEKMQ (reference sequence). CDR3 loop: CASSFPQAPRNTEAFF. Written as DNA, the CDR3 is TGTGCCAGCAGTTTCCCACAGGCCCCTCGGAACACTGAAGCTTTCTTT.

The J gene is TRBJ2-7, the V gene TRBV20-1; possible D gene TRBD1, 7 bases. Germline lookup yields CDR1 DFQATT and CDR2 SNEGSKA (reference sequence). The CDR3 has 13 residues. Between the trimmed V and J ends, which lost 6 bases and 6 bases, there was a span of 18 bases. The CDR3 DNA is TGCAGTGCCGCTCGACAGGGACTTGGCGAGCAGTACTTC. Amino acid sequence: CSAARQGLGEQYF.

This clonotype has at least ten counts. The chain joins TRBV7-9 to TRBJ2-7; TRBD1 matches at 10 bases. The CDR3 is 16 residues long. Germline CDR1 reads SEHNR; CDR2 reads FQNEAQ (reference sequence). The junction had 13 bases not matched to a gene; V was cut back by 4 bases and J by 7 bases. The CDR3 DNA reads TGTGCCAGCAGCTCTTCCGCCGGGACAGGGGTCAGGGAGCAGTACTTC. Translating gives CASSSSAGTGVREQYF.

This clonotype was counted many times. The V call is TRBV7-8, the J call TRBJ1-5, with D uncertain. Deletions cut 5 bases from V and 1 base from J, with 12 bases between. The germline V gene encodes CDR1 SGHVS and CDR2 FQNEAQ. The CDR3 runs 15 residues. The CDR3 nucleotides are TGTGCCAGCAGCCCCCGGCGCAGGAGCAATCAGCCCCAGCATTTT. This encodes CASSPRRRSNQPQHF. Using reference TRBV7-8 and TRBJ1-5 for the parts outside the CDR3, the full variable domain is GAGVSQSPRYKVAKRGQDVALRCDPISGHVSLFWYQQALGQGPEFLTYFQNEAQLDKSGLPSDRFFAERPEGSVSTLKIQRTQQEDSAVYLCASSPRRRSNQPQHFGDGTRLSIL.

This clonotype was found once. A much larger clonotype is one base distant, so this may be a read error. This chain joins TRBV18 and TRBJ2-1; possible D gene TRBD1, 5 bases. The V gene's germline CDR1 is KGHSH and CDR2 LQKENI. CDR3 length: 15 amino acids. The CDR3 sequence: CPSSPSTDTYNEQFF. In DNA form, the CDR3 reads TGTCCCAGCTCACCAAGCACGGACACCTACAATGAGCAGTTCTTC.

This clonotype was recorded at least ten times. CDR3 amino acids: CASSPGLAGGRKETQYF. CDR3 coding DNA: TGTGCCAGCAGCCCGGGACTAGCGGGAGGGCGGAAAGAGACCCAGTACTTC. This chain uses TRBV7-3 with TRBJ2-5; 16 nucleotides agree with TRBD2. With V trimmed by 5 bases and J by 3 bases, 6 bases remained unmatched. The CDR3 has 17 amino acids. Looked up from germline, CDR1 is SGHTA and CDR2 is FQGTGA.

The J gene is TRBJ2-1, the V gene TRBV7-9, with 13 nucleotides matching TRBD2. V lost 5 bases, J lost 5 bases, and 9 bases stayed unmatched. The CDR3 covers 17 residues. Germline CDR1 reads SEHNR; CDR2 reads FQNEAQ (reference sequence). Here the CDR3 reads CASSLGLAGEIHNEQFF. In DNA, the CDR3 is TGTGCCAGCAGCCTAGGACTAGCGGGAGAAATCCACAATGAGCAGTTCTTC. Full variable domain (outside the CDR3, taken from reference TRBV7-9 and TRBJ2-1): DTGVSQNPRHKITKRGQNVTFRCDPISEHNRLYWYRQTLGQGPEFLTYFQNEAQLEKSRLLSDRFSAERPKGSFSTLEIQRTEQGDSAMYLCASSLGLAGEIHNEQFFGPGTRLTVL.

This clonotype has just a few counts. The chain employs TRBV3-1 and TRBJ1-2, with 8 bases matching TRBD1. CDR1 and CDR2 from the germline V gene are LGHDT and YNNKEL (reference sequence). The V gene end was trimmed by 5 bases and the J gene end by 5 bases; junction bases not matched to a gene: 7. CDR3 length equals 14 residues. CDR3 bases: TGTGCCAGCAGCTCCGACAGGGGTATATATGGCTACACCTTC. Residues: CASSSDRGIYGYTF.

The J gene is TRBJ2-7, the V gene TRBV29-1; TRBD1 aligns across 10 bases. This CDR3 comprises 12 residues. Germline CDR1 reads SQVTM; CDR2 reads ANQGSEA. V was clipped by 7 bases and J by 5 bases; unmatched bases: 5. CDR3 residues: CSAEGQGNEQYF. DNA of the CDR3: TGCAGCGCAGAGGGACAGGGGAACGAGCAGTACTTC.

This clonotype was detected only a few times. J is TRBJ2-7 and V is TRBV12-3 or TRBV12-4; tentative D call: TRBD1 (5 bases). The CDR3 runs 12 residues. Trimming took off 5 bases at V and 4 bases at J, with 9 bases between the two ends. CDR3 region: CASSPPGYEQYF. DNA for the CDR3: TGTGCCAGCAGTCCCCCAGGGTACGAGCAGTACTTC.

In this sample, this clonotype turned up a few times. The J gene is TRBJ2-5, the V gene TRBV20-1; D remains ambiguous. The germline gives CDR1 DFQATT, CDR2 SNEGSKA (reference sequence). V dropped 6 bases and J dropped 3 bases, with 11 bases sitting between them. CDR3 length: 12 residues. The CDR3 loop is CSARLGKETQYF. The CDR3 region has the DNA TGCAGTGCCCGGCTGGGAAAAGAGACCCAGTACTTC.

This clonotype was counted many times. This sequence joins TRBV9 and TRBJ2-3; D may correspond to TRBD1 or TRBD2 (5 bases each). This CDR3 comprises 16 residues. V was pared by 5 bases and J by 0 bases, with 16 bases between. From germline, CDR1 is SGDLS and CDR2 YYNGEE. CDR3 bases: TGTGCCAGCAGTCTTGGGGGAGACGTTAGCACAGATACGCAGTATTTT. It is translated as CASSLGGDVSTDTQYF. The full variable domain, rest sourced from reference TRBV9 and TRBJ2-3, is DSGVTQTPKHLITATGQRVTLRCSPRSGDLSVYWYQQSLDQGLQFLIQYYNGEERAKGNILERFSAQQFPDLHSELNLSSLELGDSALYFCASSLGGDVSTDTQYFGPGTRLTVL.

This clonotype appeared many times. J is TRBJ2-1 and V is TRBV28; D is unresolved. The length of the CDR3 is 16 residues. The ends were cut back, 6 bases at V and 0 bases at J, with 15 bases in the middle. Per the germline V gene, CDR1 is MDHEN and CDR2 is SYDVKM. In DNA form, the CDR3 reads TGTGCCAGCAGCTCCCCGTGGGCGGCCTCCTACAATGAGCAGTTCTTC. Protein: CASSSPWAASYNEQFF.

The rearrangement joins TRBV5-1 to TRBJ1-1, with D unclear. V was cut by 1 base and J by 4 bases, with 14 bases left in between. Germline V gene sequence: CDR1 SGHRS, CDR2 YFSETQ. This CDR3 has 15 residues. CDR3 protein: CASSLMLALVTEAFF. The CDR3 nucleotides are TGCGCCAGCAGCTTGATGCTGGCACTAGTCACTGAAGCTTTCTTT.

The chain employs TRBV28 and TRBJ2-7; 8 positions agree with TRBD1. The CDR3 sequence is 13 residues long. Germline V lookup: CDR1 MDHEN, CDR2 SYDVKM. The V segment lost 7 bases and the J segment 3 bases; nucleotides outside the gene matches: 5. CDR3 amino acids: CASTSTGDYEQYF. The CDR3 nucleotides read TGTGCCAGCACCTCGACAGGGGACTACGAGCAGTACTTC.

This clonotype has just a few counts. The V call is TRBV7-3, the J call TRBJ2-5; weak D call: TRBD1 (5 bases). Germline lookup yields CDR1 SGHTA and CDR2 FQGTGA. This CDR3 spans 13 amino acids. Trimming took 2 bases from V and 4 from J, leaving 8 bases between them. The CDR3: CASSLGTGETQYF. CDR3 DNA sequence: TGTGCCAGCAGCTTAGGAACAGGAGAGACCCAGTACTTC.

This clonotype was counted at least ten times. This chain joins TRBV20-1 and TRBJ1-1; a weak D match, TRBD1 (5 bases). The CDR3 is 14 residues long. CDR1 DFQATT and CDR2 SNEGSKA come from the germline V gene (reference sequence). The V end was cut by 3 bases, the J end by 5 bases, with 16 bases between. The CDR3 bases are TGCAGTGCTAGGGCGGCCCCAGGGTATACTGAAGCTTTCTTT. Residues: CSARAAPGYTEAFF.

This clonotype was seen more than once but under ten times. This chain joins TRBV6-6 and TRBJ2-1; unclear D gene. Germline CDR1 is MNHNY and CDR2 is SVGAGI (reference sequence). Trimming cost V 2 bases and J 5 bases, with 4 bases left between them. The CDR3 runs 12 residues. CDR3 in DNA: TGTGCCAGCAGTTACCCCAACAATGAGCAGTTCTTC. It is translated as CASSYPNNEQFF.

This clonotype was seen more than once but under ten times. V and J are TRBV2 and TRBJ1-5; D gene uncertain. Germline CDR1 reads SNHLY; CDR2 reads FYNNEI. The CDR3 loop spans 16 amino acids. V dropped 0 bases and J dropped 0 bases, with 9 bases sitting between them. The CDR3 loop reads CASSEAAGYSNQPQHF. CDR3 nucleotides: TGTGCCAGCAGTGAAGCGGCCGGTTATAGCAATCAGCCCCAGCATTTT.

This clonotype was seen more than once but under ten times. The chain has TRBV18 and TRBJ2-2, with unresolved D. CDR1 is KGHSH and CDR2 is LQKENI in the germline V gene. There are 15 residues in the CDR3. V shed 1 base and J shed 0 bases, with 6 bases lying between them. The CDR3: CASSPQGTNTGELFF. CDR3 in DNA: TGTGCCAGCTCACCACAGGGAACGAACACCGGGGAGCTGTTTTTT.